This paragraph reports one T cell receptor beta chain. In this sample, this clone turned up a few times. The specificity of this receptor is unknown. No qualities accompany the bases; no much larger clone lies one base away. The immunoSEQ Assay was used to immunosequence TCRbeta CDR3 regions from genomic DNA. Genomic DNA was amplified by bias-controlled multiplex PCR before high-throughput sequencing. The study's own analysis went as follows. To quantify the absolute abundance of each unique TCRbeta CDR3 region, the sequences were collapsed and filtered. Clonality, defined as 1 minus Pielou's evenness, was calculated using only productive rearrangements. Clones with significantly greater frequencies in on-treatment versus baseline samples were identified using a previously published method. TCRdb stores this immuneACCESS table with in-frame sequences only. Part of the clones is absent; in the studies checked, under half of the shortfall reflects unresolved V genes, and no reason is known for the rest. That table supplies the V and J calls and clone size; D and trimming were determined from the DNA. Present in this sample are more than 25,000 clones, 60% to 85% of which were seen just once. Of the sample, approximately 12% falls within the top ten clones.

This entry is derived from a study of sequential checkpoint blockade in melanoma (dated by TCRdb to about 2019). Context from the whole study: In a 1:1 randomization, patients received either first-line nivolumab then ipilimumab (arm A) or ipilimumab then nivolumab (arm B). Maintenance nivolumab came after both trial sequences.

Study-wide findings and limitations: Larger, independent patient cohorts are needed to validate the response-prediction model that combines TCR metrics and mutation burden.

The CDR3, cysteine through phenylalanine, is 16 amino acids long. Only CDR3 DNA remains: 48 bases, in frame from the first base. Unmatched junction bases come to 11, with V trimmed by 1 base and J by 7 bases. Reading the germline V gene gives CDR1 SGDLS and CDR2 YYNGEE. The treatment or condition label, as the study defines it: randomized to nivolumab then ipilimumab (arm A) or the reverse (arm B). Prior DNA-damaging chemotherapy had not been received by any trial patient. Live CD3+CD8+ cells negative for CD19 and CD56 were sorted from thawed PBMCs on a FACS Aria II flow cytometer. Samples were obtained from patients with melanoma enrolled in CheckMate 064, a randomized, open-label phase II trial of sequential checkpoint blockade. Leukapheresis was used to collect peripheral blood mononuclear cells, which were then purified with Ficoll-Paque and frozen in human serum with roughly 9% DMSO. Immediately after sorting, the purity of sorted blood CD3+CD8+ cells was verified to be >95%, after which DNA was extracted.

Material: CD8+ T cells sorted from blood (inferred from file names), obtained from a patient given nivolumab and ipilimumab in sequence. The chain joins TRBV9 to TRBJ2-7; 10 bases in the junction line up with TRBD2. The origin of this receptor is a human donor with melanoma. The DNA reads as follows: TGTGCCAGCAGCGTACTTGAGCGGGGGGGCCTTGGAGAGCAGTACTTC. Translated, it reads CASSVLERGGLGEQYF.